The sequence of this T cell receptor (beta chain) was determined in a study of post-analysis software for immune sequencing data. The wider study: Clinical courses comprised relapsing-remitting, secondary progressive and progressive-relapsing multiple sclerosis. Findings and limits, study-wide: The five TRBV segments detected at higher frequency in patients than in controls included TRBV5-6, TRBV5-1 and TRBV20-1. Multiple sclerosis patients showed significantly lower normalized Chao1 diversity than controls did.

Incorporated into the TCR beta cDNA libraries were unique molecular identifiers, which served to reduce PCR and sequencing biases. cDNA molecules numbering roughly 0.5 million came from roughly 1 to 10 million T cells. From the PCR reads, TCRdb called clonotypes with MiXCR, one entry per CDR3 protein. Counted here are under 200,000 distinct CDR3 sequences, approximately 28% occurring once; the ten biggest clones make up roughly 3.5%. The CDR3 is made up of 14 amino acids. Trimming removed 0 bases from V and 6 bases from J, with 10 bases in between. Germline V lookup: CDR1 SGHDT, CDR2 YYEEEE. Note on this clonotype: The antigen remains unidentified.

Sequences were obtained from blood. The sequence was obtained from a girl aged 2 to 17 with multiple sclerosis. The chain couples TRBV5-6 to TRBJ2-1; D call uncertain. The CDR3 protein is CASSLASVLNEQFF. The CDR3 bases are TGTGCCAGCAGCTTGGCCTCGGTACTCAATGAGCAGTTCTTC.